This T cell receptor beta chain was recovered during a study of T cell responses to AZD1222 COVID-19 vaccine. Notes on the study in general: It should be noted that donors were predominantly white British and more often female, and clonal diversity was possibly underestimated.

Germline assignment: CDR1 KGHSH and CDR2 LQKENI. J gave up 6 bases and V 3 bases, and 6 bases lay outside the gene matches. This CDR3 contains 15 residues. Of note for this clone: What it recognizes is unknown.

Here immunoSEQ multiplex PCR was the method, and the copy in TCRdb shows in-frame clones only, minus some. The sample lists about 110,000 clones; roughly nine tenths were seen once. The source is an adult in good health. V usage is TRBV18 and J usage is TRBJ1-2; 11 bases align to TRBD1. The starting material was peripheral blood, obtained on day 0 of AZD1222 vaccination. The CDR3, as DNA: TGTGCCAGCTCACCCCCGGGACAGGGGGGTGATGGCTACACCTTC. This gives the protein CASSPPGQGGDGYTF. The variable domain in full, completed from reference TRBV18 and TRBJ1-2, reads NAGVMQNPRHLVRRRGQEARLRCSPMKGHSHVYWYRQLPEEGLKFMVYLQKENIIDESGMPKERFSAEFPKEGPSILRIQQVVRGDSAAYFCASSPPGQGGDGYTFGSGTRLTVV.